This T cell receptor (beta chain) comes out of a study of cytomegalovirus exposure and HLA in healthy donors. Findings and caveats of the study: Reports credit the classifier with highly specific, highly sensitive diagnosis of cytomegalovirus status. First-cohort TCR clusters tended to co-occur in the 90 to 150 validation repertoires, a later analysis found. Three CMV-associated chains proved CMV antigen-specific in vitro.

Trimming pared 1 base from V and 0 bases from J, leaving 10 bases between. Germline assignment: CDR1 SGHVS and CDR2 FQNEAQ. The CDR3 spans 17 residues. The protocol was immunoSEQ multiplex PCR, while the TCRdb copy is restricted to in-frame clones and leaves out a portion. The sample yields about 140,000 clones, approximately 84% seen once. A note on this clone: What it recognizes is unknown.

The clonotype comes from a woman in her thirties in good health and CMV-seronegative. V usage is TRBV7-8 and J usage is TRBJ1-6, with no clear D. Sequencing was carried out using PBMCs. CDR3 sequence (DNA): TGTGCCAGCAGCTTAGAGCCCCTGAGCTCCTATAATTCACCCCTCCACTTT. This translates into CASSLEPLSSYNSPLHF. Filled out from reference TRBV7-8 and TRBJ1-6, the complete variable domain reads GAGVSQSPRYKVAKRGQDVALRCDPISGHVSLFWYQQALGQGPEFLTYFQNEAQLDKSGLPSDRFFAERPEGSVSTLKIQRTQQEDSAVYLCASSLEPLSSYNSPLHFGNGTRLTVT.